This is a list of T cell receptor beta chains from one sample in a study of CD8 T cells in ankylosing spondylitis. TCRdb re-analysed the 5' RACE reads in MiXCR, keeping a single row per CDR3 protein. The repertoire holds about 260,000 distinct CDR3 sequences, with 20% to 30% as singletons. Material for sequencing was blood, either unsorted or a sorted T cell fraction (not recorded which). The receptors come from a male donor with ankylosing spondylitis or in good health (not recorded which). The CDR3 runs from the conserved cysteine through the conserved F or W. The D gene is left open where the match is weak. The size field is filled for only some rows; it gives once, few, many or a size class.

NA	TRBV9	TRBJ1-1	NA	TGTGCCAGCAGCCCCCGGCCCGAGGTGGGCACTGAAGCTTTCTTT	CASSPRPEVGTEAFF
many	TRBV20-1	TRBJ2-5	NA	TGCAGTGCTAGGCGGAACATCCAAGAGACCCAGTACTTC	CSARRNIQETQYF
few	TRBV29-1	TRBJ2-5	NA	TGCAGCGCCGACGGAGGGCAAGAGACCCAGTACTTC	CSADGGQETQYF
few	TRBV7-6	TRBJ2-3	TRBD1	TGTGCCAGCACCCACGGTGGCTTGGGACAGGGAACAGATACGCAGTATTTT	CASTHGGLGQGTDTQYF
NA	TRBV5-1	TRBJ2-5	TRBD2	TGCGCCAGCAGCCCGGGGGGAGGCACAGAGACCCAGTACTTC	CASSPGGGTETQYF
NA	TRBV20-1	TRBJ2-3	NA	TGCAGTGCTAACATAAAACCGCAGGCCCCAGATACGCAGTATTTT	CSANIKPQAPDTQYF
many	TRBV12-3/TRBV12-4	TRBJ2-5	NA	TGTGCCAGCAGTTTAGGCAGGGCCCAAGAGACCCAGTACTTC	CASSLGRAQETQYF
few	TRBV7-2	TRBJ2-3	NA	TGTGCCAGCAGCTTAAGGTCCCAAAGCACAGATACGCAGTATTTT	CASSLRSQSTDTQYF
NA	TRBV25-1	TRBJ2-5	TRBD1	TGTGCCAGCAGACTGACAGGGGTAATCGAGACCCAGTACTTC	CASRLTGVIETQYF
few	TRBV3-1	TRBJ2-1	NA	TGTGCCAGCACCCAGGGGTCGGCGGGGTGGAACAATGAGCAGTTCTTC	CASTQGSAGWNNEQFF
few	TRBV7-2	TRBJ2-6	NA	TGTGCCAGCAGCAGGAGAACGGGAACAGACGCCGAGACAAACTCTGGGGCCAACGTCCTGACTTTC	CASSRRTGTDAETNSGANVLTF
NA	TRBV7-3	TRBJ2-3	TRBD1	TGTGCCAGCAGCGGGACAGGTGGTACAGATACGCAGTATTTT	CASSGTGGTDTQYF
few	TRBV2	TRBJ1-4	TRBD1	TGTGCCAGCAGGGACAGGGGCACTAATGAAAAACTGTTTTTT	CASRDRGTNEKLFF
few	TRBV29-1	TRBJ2-3	TRBD2	TGCAGCGTCCCCACTAGCGGGGGGCAGGCAGATACGCAGTATTTT	CSVPTSGGQADTQYF
few	TRBV5-1	TRBJ1-6	NA	TGCGCCAGCAGCCCCCAGGACCTGGGGAATTCACCCCTCCACTTT	CASSPQDLGNSPLHF
many	TRBV12-3/TRBV12-4	TRBJ1-1	NA	TGTGCCAGCAGTTTGCTTCCGGGCCGGGAAGCTTTCTTT	CASSLLPGREAFF
few	TRBV7-6	TRBJ2-7	NA	TGTGCCAGCAGTTCCGCCCGACAATCGGAGCAGTACTTC	CASSSARQSEQYF
few	TRBV7-9	TRBJ2-7	TRBD1	TGTGCCAGCAGCTTAGGAACCCAGGGGGACTCCTACGAGCAGTACTTC	CASSLGTQGDSYEQYF
few	TRBV10-3	TRBJ1-6	TRBD1	TGTGCCATCAGGACAGGGAGGGAAAATTCACCCCTCCACTTT	CAIRTGRENSPLHF
few	TRBV11-1	TRBJ2-5	NA	TGTGCCAGCAGCTTAATGGGGGTAGGAGAGACCCAGTACTTC	CASSLMGVGETQYF
NA	TRBV7-2	TRBJ1-2	NA	TGTGCCAGCAGCTTAAGGGGGAGGTTACCCTATGGCTACACCTTC	CASSLRGRLPYGYTF
NA	TRBV29-1	TRBJ2-1	TRBD2	TGCAGCGTAGCCTTAGCGGGGAGGGAGAATGAGCAGTTCTTC	CSVALAGRENEQFF
many	TRBV12-3/TRBV12-4	TRBJ2-1	NA	TGTGCCAGCAGTTTAAGGGGGAACGAGCAGTTCTTC	CASSLRGNEQFF
many	TRBV7-9	TRBJ1-2	NA	TGTGCCAGCAGCTTAGACTCGCGGGGCTACACCTTC	CASSLDSRGYTF
few	TRBV29-1	TRBJ1-2	NA	TGCAGCGTTGAAGCGCAATACTATGGCTACACCTTC	CSVEAQYYGYTF
few	TRBV20-1	TRBJ2-6	TRBD1	TGCAGTGCTAAGACAGGGCACAGCTCTGGGGCCAACGTCCTGACTTTC	CSAKTGHSSGANVLTF
NA	TRBV7-2	TRBJ2-6	NA	TGTGCCAGCTCAGGGCCCGGGGCCAACGTCCTGACTTTC	CASSGPGANVLTF
few	TRBV12-3/TRBV12-4	TRBJ2-7	NA	TGTGCCAGCAGTGGGGGACCGTTGTCCTACGAGCAGTACTTC	CASSGGPLSYEQYF
NA	TRBV3-1	TRBJ2-1	TRBD1	TGTGCCAGCAGCCACGGACAGGGCGGGACCTACAATGAGCAGTTCTTC	CASSHGQGGTYNEQFF
NA	TRBV12-3/TRBV12-4	TRBJ2-7	TRBD2	TGTGCCAGCAGTCCCCCGGGACTAGCGGGGGCGACCTACGAGCAGTACTTC	CASSPPGLAGATYEQYF
many	TRBV20-1	TRBJ2-1	NA	TGCAGTGCTAGAGATAAGAGGGGACAGGCGGGGGAACGCAATGAGCAGTTCTTC	CSARDKRGQAGERNEQFF
few	TRBV29-1	TRBJ2-1	NA	TGCAGCGTTGAAGGGGGCCCCCCTAGGCAGAATGAGCAGTTCTTC	CSVEGGPPRQNEQFF
few	TRBV18	TRBJ2-3	TRBD2	TGTGCCAGCTCACCCCGGAGTTGGCGGGGGAGCACAGATACGCAGTATTTT	CASSPRSWRGSTDTQYF
NA	TRBV20-1	TRBJ2-1	TRBD1	TGCAGTGCTAGAGACTCGACAGGGCATGAGCAGTTCTTC	CSARDSTGHEQFF
few	TRBV20-1	TRBJ2-3	NA	TGCAGTGCTAGACCGGGACTCCTAACAGATACGCAGTATTTT	CSARPGLLTDTQYF
few	TRBV20-1	TRBJ2-5	TRBD2	TGCAGTGCTAGAGATTCCCAGCGGGGGTACCAAGAGACCCAGTACTTC	CSARDSQRGYQETQYF
many	TRBV20-1	TRBJ1-6	TRBD1	TGCAGTGCCCGGGGGGACAGCTCAAATTCACCCCTCCACTTT	CSARGDSSNSPLHF
many	TRBV10-2	TRBJ2-2	TRBD1	TGCGCCAGCGGACAGGGGGCTCCCGTGAACACCGGGGAGCTGTTTTTT	CASGQGAPVNTGELFF
NA	TRBV6-5	TRBJ2-7	TRBD2	TGTGCCAGCAGTTATTCCCTCCTCGGGGGGGCCTACGAGCAGTACTTC	CASSYSLLGGAYEQYF
NA	TRBV20-1	TRBJ2-3	NA	TGCAGTGCTAGAGACGGCCAACTCCCCGGCACAGATACGCAGTATTTT	CSARDGQLPGTDTQYF